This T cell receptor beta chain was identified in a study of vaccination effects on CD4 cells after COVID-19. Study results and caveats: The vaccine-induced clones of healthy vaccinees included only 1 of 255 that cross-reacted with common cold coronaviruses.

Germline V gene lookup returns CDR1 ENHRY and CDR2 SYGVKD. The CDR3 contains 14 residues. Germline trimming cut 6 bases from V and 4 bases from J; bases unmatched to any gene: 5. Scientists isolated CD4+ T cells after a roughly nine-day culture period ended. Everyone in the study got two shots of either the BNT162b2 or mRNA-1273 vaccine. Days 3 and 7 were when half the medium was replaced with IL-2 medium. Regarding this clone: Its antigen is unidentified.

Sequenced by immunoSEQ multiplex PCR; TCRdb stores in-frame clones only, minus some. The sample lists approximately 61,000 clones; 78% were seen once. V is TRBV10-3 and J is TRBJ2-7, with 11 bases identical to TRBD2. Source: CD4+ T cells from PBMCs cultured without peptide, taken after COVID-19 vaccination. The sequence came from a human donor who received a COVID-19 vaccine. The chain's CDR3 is CAISGGLAEYEQYF. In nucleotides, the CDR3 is TGTGCCATCAGCGGGGGACTAGCGGAATACGAGCAGTACTTC.